The rows below give T cell receptor beta chains drawn from one sample of a study of response to subunit inactivated influenza vaccine. One entry per CDR3 protein, called by TCRdb with MiXCR from the RT-PCR reads. The sample yields roughly 160,000 distinct CDR3 sequences, roughly a tenth seen once. The sample was CD8+ T cells sorted from PBMCs, taken roughly 24 months after vaccination. These TCRs come from a man aged 50 to 75 who received an inactivated influenza vaccine. The CDR3 runs from the conserved cysteine through the conserved F or W. D genes are given only for firm matches. The size entry is marked missing in some rows and otherwise reads once, few, many or a size class.

TGTGCCAGCAGTCGTACGACAGGGCCAGAGAACACTGAAGCTTTCTTT,CASSRTTGPENTEAFF,TRBV28,many,TRBD1,TRBJ1-1
TGTGCCACCAGCAGAGACCGGGGCAGCACAGATACGCAGTATTTT,CATSRDRGSTDTQYF,TRBV15,few,.,TRBJ2-3
TGTGCCAGCACCATAGGGGTCAATCAGCCCCAGCATTTT,CASTIGVNQPQHF,TRBV7-6,.,.,TRBJ1-5
TGTGCCAGCAGCGGGCTCCTACAGGGGCTCTATGGCTACACCTTC,CASSGLLQGLYGYTF,TRBV7-9,.,TRBD1,TRBJ1-2
TGTGCCAGCAGCTTAGGGGTACGCGACTTGGGTGAGCAGTTCTTC,CASSLGVRDLGEQFF,TRBV7-6,.,.,TRBJ2-1
TGTGCCAGCAGCTCCTCGACTGTCTACAATGAGCAGTTCTTC,CASSSSTVYNEQFF,TRBV5-6,.,.,TRBJ2-1
TGCGCCAGCAGCCCGTTGATCCAGGGCAATCAGCCCCAGCATTTT,CASSPLIQGNQPQHF,TRBV4-1,.,.,TRBJ1-5
TGCGCCAGCAGCCAAAGTGGGGGTTGGAACACTGAAGCTTTCTTT,CASSQSGGWNTEAFF,TRBV4-3,few,.,TRBJ1-1
TGCAGCGTTACCTTACTTGGACACCCAAGCTACGAGCAGTACTTC,CSVTLLGHPSYEQYF,TRBV29-1,few,.,TRBJ2-7
TGCGCCAGCAGCCGAGGACTAGCGGGTGGACCTGGGGAGCTGTTTTTT,CASSRGLAGGPGELFF,TRBV4-3,many,TRBD2,TRBJ2-2
TGTGCCAGCAGCCGTGACAGCTACGAGCAGTACTTC,CASSRDSYEQYF,TRBV3-1,many,.,TRBJ2-7
TGTGCCAGCAGTTTATCTGTTCTGGTGCCGCTGAAGGAGACCCAGTACTTC,CASSLSVLVPLKETQYF,TRBV28,few,.,TRBJ2-5
TGTGCCAGCAGCTTAGGTCACGGCTACACCTTC,CASSLGHGYTF,TRBV7-9,.,.,TRBJ1-2
TGTGCCAGCAGCTTCAGACAGGGCGAAACAGATACGCAGTATTTT,CASSFRQGETDTQYF,TRBV7-9,.,TRBD1,TRBJ2-3
TGTGCCAGCAGCGTAGGTCAGGGGAGCCCGAACACCGGGGAGCTGTTTTTT,CASSVGQGSPNTGELFF,TRBV9,few,.,TRBJ2-2
TGCGCCAGCAGCCAATTTTCAGGGGGCTCCTACGAGCAGTACTTC,CASSQFSGGSYEQYF,TRBV4-1,few,TRBD1,TRBJ2-7
TGTGCCAGCAGTTCGGCGGTCGGGGAGTTTGGGGACGAGCAGTACTTC,CASSSAVGEFGDEQYF,TRBV27,.,.,TRBJ2-7
TGTGCCAGCAGTCTCTACAGGAGCCCTAACTATGGCTACACCTTC,CASSLYRSPNYGYTF,TRBV12-3/TRBV12-4,.,.,TRBJ1-2
TGCAGCGTTGAAGACTACTCCTTGGGCGAGCAGTACTTC,CSVEDYSLGEQYF,TRBV29-1,few,.,TRBJ2-7
TGTGCCATCAGTAAATTACCCAGGACTAGCGGGCCCTCGGTTAACGGGACCCAGTACTTC,CAISKLPRTSGPSVNGTQYF,TRBV10-3,many,TRBD2,TRBJ2-5
TGTGCCAGCAGTTCGACACATGAGCAGTTCTTC,CASSSTHEQFF,TRBV12-3/TRBV12-4,many,.,TRBJ2-1
TGTGCCAGCTCACCCCGCCCGGAGGCCTACGAGCAGTACTTC,CASSPRPEAYEQYF,TRBV18,many,.,TRBJ2-7
TGTGCCACCAGCCAGGAGGCCACCGGGACAGGGGGTACCTACGAGCAGTACTTC,CATSQEATGTGGTYEQYF,TRBV3-1,.,TRBD1,TRBJ2-7
TGTGCCAGCAGTGAGGGACAGGGGGCGCGTGGCTACACCTTC,CASSEGQGARGYTF,TRBV2,.,TRBD1,TRBJ1-2
TGTGCCAGCAGTCCACGGACAGGCCGCTCCTATAGCAATCAGCCCCAGCATTTT,CASSPRTGRSYSNQPQHF,TRBV28,.,TRBD1,TRBJ1-5
TGTGCCAGCAGCCGACCAGGGGAGGAGAACTATGGCTACACCTTC,CASSRPGEENYGYTF,TRBV14,few,.,TRBJ1-2
TGTGCCAGCAGTTCCTGGGACAGCCCCTACGAGCAGTACTTC,CASSSWDSPYEQYF,TRBV7-9,.,TRBD1,TRBJ2-7
TGTGCCAGCAGCGCCGGGACAGGGTACGAGCAGTACTTC,CASSAGTGYEQYF,TRBV9,many,TRBD1,TRBJ2-7